This TCR beta chain was sequenced for a study of Ad26.COV2.S vaccination and SARS-CoV-2 variants (dated by TCRdb to about 2021). Notes on the research overall: Donors in the vaccine arm were drawn from COV1001, a multicentre, randomized, double-blind, placebo-controlled phase I-IIa trial testing Ad26.COV2.S in healthy adults. Ad26.COV2.S was given intramuscularly at 5x10^10 or 1x10^11 viral particles, as a single shot or as two shots 56 days apart. Sequencing of the TCRbeta repertoire served to evaluate the specificity and breadth of SARS-CoV-2-reactive T cell receptors following Ad26.COV2.S vaccination. A total of approximately 30 samples were included in the TCR-sequenced set, comprising about 20 Ad26.COV2.S vaccine recipients, 5 placebo recipients and 8 SARS-CoV-2 convalescent individuals. Trial participants were randomized into five groups of five, in which low-dose or high-dose Ad26.COV2.S was given once or twice, or placebo was given on both occasions. Investigators remained blinded to trial group allocation during experiments and outcome assessment.

This clone appeared a single time. Its antigen is not yet known. Base-call qualities are not available, and no considerably larger clone is one nucleotide away. What the authors observed across the whole study: Non-spike TCR breadth was comparable between vaccine and placebo recipients, consistent with the vaccine containing only spike. Comparing responses between vaccine doses or regimens was not something the study was powered to do. The authors noted that the TCR breadth and depth analyses may have underestimated total T cell responses. Compared with placebo recipients, Ad26.COV2.S recipients showed higher spike-specific TCR breadth (P = 0.0014). After vaccination, substantial breadth of spike-specific CD8+ and CD4+ T cell responses was reported.

What this sample's treatment or condition label stands for: some 20 received Ad26.COV2.S at low or high dose, single or two shots; several received placebo; per-sample allocation not given. For vaccine and placebo recipients, repertoires were sequenced using samples collected on day 63 after the first injection. Cohort 1b enrolled around 23 adults aged 18-55 years at a single site in Boston, USA, between 29 July and 7 August 2020. Ad26.COV2.S was a replication-incompetent adenovirus type 26 vector expressing a prefusion-stabilized SARS-CoV-2 spike protein from the original Wuhan strain. Trimming costs V 10 bases and J 5 bases, and their ends lie 15 bases apart. The germline V gene yields ENHRY for CDR1 and SYGVKD for CDR2. The CDR3 runs 13 amino acids, cysteine and phenylalanine included. Solely the CDR3 DNA is kept, with 39 bases framed from the first base. The immunoSEQ Assay was the method used to sequence TCRbeta CDR3 regions. After extraction, genomic DNA underwent amplification by bias-controlled multiplex PCR, followed by high-throughput sequencing. Turning to the authors' computational methods: To quantify the absolute abundance of every unique TCRbeta CDR3 region, sequences were collapsed and filtered. T cell fraction was estimated by normalizing TCRbeta template counts to usable DNA, with usable DNA measured through amplification of reference genes found in all nucleated cells. Repertoire TCRs were annotated as SARS-CoV-2-specific by exact matching of V gene, CDR3 amino acid sequence and J gene to a known reactive TCR set. The reference SARS-CoV-2 TCR set was obtained from MIRA and was filtered for enrichment in COVID-19-positive ImmuneCODE repertoires, whereby public or cross-reactive TCRs were removed. Using the MIRA antigens, annotated TCRs were further analysed by specific ORF or by position within an ORF. Breadth was defined as the number of annotated unique rearrangements divided by the total number of unique productive rearrangements, and depth was defined as the summed frequency of the annotated unique rearrangements. TCR breadth was compared between groups using two-sided Wilcoxon rank-sum tests. Not all clones reach the TCRdb copy of this immuneACCESS table, which keeps in-frame sequences only. Checked studies attribute under half of the gap to unresolved V genes and leave the rest unexplained. The V and J calls and the clone size are those of that table, but D and trimming were determined from the DNA. The sample table lists some 240,000 clones, 87% of them with a count of one. The ten biggest clones cover approximately 3% of the sample.

The TCR originated in a person aged 18 to 65 who received the Ad26.COV2.S COVID-19 vaccine or a placebo. This receptor chain uses TRBV10-3 and TRBJ2-1; TRBD2 is possibly the D segment (6 matching bases). The specimen was peripheral blood, collected in a trial of Ad26.COV2.S vaccine versus placebo. The DNA sequence is given as TGTGCCACCTGGGCGGGATTGGACAATGAGCAGTTCTTC. Translated, it reads CATWAGLDNEQFF.